Listed below are T cell receptor beta chains from one sample, sequenced in a study of shared clonotypes between healthy human individuals. Data came from immunoSEQ multiplex PCR; TCRdb stores just in-frame clones and leaves some out. The sample lists about 1.1 million clones, about 80% occurring once. The sample was memory CD4+ T cells from PBMCs. The receptors were gathered from a man in his late teens or twenties in good health. Some clones in this sample may be carry-over from other donors' samples. Both conserved end residues are part of each CDR3. A D gene is named only where the DNA matches it firmly. Only some rows state a clone size, as once, few, many or a class for expanded clones.

d_call	v_call	clone_size	j_call	cdr3_aa	cdr3_nt
TRBD1	TRBV4-1	once	TRBJ1-6	CASSHTPGQGGSPLHF	TGCGCCAGCAGCCACACCCCCGGACAGGGCGGTTCACCCCTCCACTTT
.	TRBV5-6	.	TRBJ2-2	CASIGPRDTGELFF	TGTGCCAGCATTGGCCCCCGTGACACCGGGGAGCTGTTTTTT
.	TRBV14	.	TRBJ1-2	CASSRTSPGGYTF	TGTGCCAGCTCCCGAACTTCTCCGGGAGGCTACACCTTC
TRBD1	TRBV18	.	TRBJ1-2	CASSPNTGGVYGYTF	TGTGCCAGCTCACCGAACACAGGGGGCGTCTATGGCTACACCTTC
TRBD2	TRBV4-2	.	TRBJ2-3	CASSQDRLAGGSYF	TGTGCCAGCAGCCAAGATCGACTAGCGGGAGGGTCGTATTTT
TRBD2	TRBV2	.	TRBJ2-2	CASRLLAGANGELFF	TGTGCCAGCAGATTGCTAGCGGGAGCGAACGGGGAGCTGTTTTTT
.	TRBV30	.	TRBJ1-5	CAWRGSKGNQPQHF	TGTGCCTGGAGGGGTAGTAAGGGCAATCAGCCCCAGCATTTT
TRBD2	TRBV19	.	TRBJ2-1	CASAGTSTTSSYNEQFF	TGTGCCAGCGCCGGGACTAGCACAACCAGCTCCTACAATGAGCAGTTCTTC
.	TRBV28	.	TRBJ1-2	CASSLFGGETLIYGYTF	TGTGCCAGCAGTTTATTCGGCGGAGAGACTCTTATCTATGGCTACACCTTC
.	TRBV5-1	.	TRBJ2-3	CASSLGPGDTQYF	TGCGCCAGCAGCTTGGGGCCGGGGGATACGCAGTATTTT
.	TRBV2	.	TRBJ2-7	CASGGTGSYEQYF	TGTGCCAGCGGAGGGACTGGCTCCTACGAGCAGTACTTC
TRBD1	TRBV15	once	TRBJ2-5	CATSRVWNLPGQGPEETQYF	TGTGCCACCAGCAGAGTTTGGAACCTACCGGGACAGGGGCCGGAGGAGACCCAGTACTTC
TRBD1	TRBV5-6	.	TRBJ1-2	CASSQRTGGPYYGYTF	TGTGCCAGCAGTCAAAGGACAGGGGGCCCATACTATGGCTACACCTTC
.	TRBV10-3	.	TRBJ1-3	CAISATDSGNTIYF	TGTGCCATCAGTGCGACAGACTCTGGAAACACCATATATTTT
TRBD1	TRBV6-9	.	TRBJ1-5	CASSRTGSNQPQHF	TGTGCCAGCAGTCGGACAGGCAGCAATCAGCCCCAGCATTTT
TRBD2	TRBV7-3	.	TRBJ2-2	CASSLLGLAGTGELFF	TGTGCCAGCAGCTTATTAGGACTAGCGGGTACCGGGGAGCTGTTTTTT
.	TRBV18	.	TRBJ1-1	CASSPTQMRTEAFF	TGTGCCAGCTCACCGACGCAAATGAGGACTGAAGCTTTCTTT
.	TRBV6-1	.	TRBJ1-1	CASRPLEVMNTEAFF	TGTGCCAGCAGGCCCCTGGAGGTCATGAACACTGAAGCTTTCTTT
.	TRBV21-1	.	TRBJ2-1	CASSAQTSGRAEQSYNEQFF	TGTGCCAGCAGCGCCCAGACTAGCGGGAGGGCAGAACAGTCCTACAATGAGCAGTTCTTC
.	TRBV15	.	TRBJ1-2	CATSRDREGGYTF	TGTGCCACCAGCAGAGACAGGGAGGGTGGCTACACCTTC
TRBD1	TRBV2	.	TRBJ2-5	CASSLRDRGSPGYF	TGTGCCAGCAGTCTCCGGGACAGGGGGTCCCCGGGGTACTTC
.	TRBV6-5	.	TRBJ2-7	CASSPYSGGSYEQYF	TGTGCCAGCAGTCCTTATAGCGGAGGCTCCTACGAGCAGTACTTC
TRBD1	TRBV2	many	TRBJ2-7	CASRPTGTGAHEQYF	TGTGCCAGCAGACCGACCGGGACAGGGGCCCACGAGCAGTACTTC
.	TRBV6-1	.	TRBJ2-7	CASSVSRRTDSYEQYF	TGTGCCAGCAGTGTCTCGCGACGGACGGATTCCTACGAGCAGTACTTC
TRBD1	TRBV27	.	TRBJ2-2	CASSLGPGQGNTGELFF	TGTGCCAGCAGTTTAGGACCGGGACAGGGCAACACCGGGGAGCTGTTTTTT
TRBD2	TRBV5-4	.	TRBJ2-3	CASSYASGVGYTQYF	TGTGCCAGCAGCTACGCTAGCGGGGTCGGCTATACGCAGTATTTT
.	TRBV7-9	.	TRBJ1-2	CASSLSPSTNLANYGYTF	TGTGCCAGCAGCTTATCGCCCAGCACCAACTTAGCTAACTATGGCTACACCTTC
TRBD2	TRBV4-1	once	TRBJ2-5	CASSQTSGRGETQYF	TGCGCCAGCAGCCAGACTAGCGGGAGGGGAGAGACCCAGTACTTC
.	TRBV7-9	.	TRBJ2-7	CASSLFQFPTSLRSHEQYF	TGTGCCAGCAGCTTATTTCAGTTCCCCACCTCGCTACGGAGTCACGAGCAGTACTTC
TRBD2	TRBV4-1	few	TRBJ2-3	CASSHGTSGRSDTQYF	TGCGCCAGCAGCCACGGGACTAGCGGGAGATCAGATACGCAGTATTTT
.	TRBV25-1	few	TRBJ2-3	CASLLGDAVF	TGTGCCAGCCTACTGGGGGACGCAGTATTT
.	TRBV7-8	once	TRBJ2-5	CASSVTGPETQYF	TGTGCCAGCAGCGTTACAGGGCCGGAGACCCAGTACTTC
TRBD2	TRBV15	few	TRBJ2-1	CATSRAVSLAGVSHLRQFF	TGTGCCACCAGCAGAGCGGTGTCACTAGCGGGAGTTTCGCATCTCAGGCAGTTCTTC
.	TRBV21-1	.	TRBJ2-7	CASSKDRVGGYEQYF	TGTGCCAGCAGCAAAGATCGGGTTGGGGGTTACGAGCAGTACTTC
.	TRBV7-3	.	TRBJ1-1	CASSIGHTEAFF	TGTGCCAGCAGCATAGGACACACTGAAGCTTTCTTT
.	TRBV9	.	TRBJ1-1	CASSVNSGTEAFF	TGTGCCAGCAGCGTTAATTCGGGCACTGAAGCTTTCTTT
.	TRBV29-1	.	TRBJ2-5	CSVASTQETQYF	TGCAGCGTTGCAAGTACCCAAGAGACCCAGTACTTC
TRBD2	TRBV7-9	.	TRBJ2-4	CASSSRTGRDIQYF	TGTGCCAGCAGCTCGAGGACGGGGAGGGACATTCAGTACTTC
.	TRBV29-1	.	TRBJ2-1	CSVDIGTISNEQFF	TGCAGCGTTGATATTGGGACCATAAGCAATGAGCAGTTCTTC
.	TRBV9	.	TRBJ2-7	CASSVGGSSYEQYF	TGTGCCAGCAGCGTAGGGGGTAGCTCCTACGAGCAGTACTTC
.	TRBV4-1	.	TRBJ1-3	CASSQDGRHAVGPGNTIYF	TGCGCCAGCAGCCAAGACGGGCGGCATGCAGTAGGTCCTGGAAACACCATATATTTT
TRBD1	TRBV6-6	.	TRBJ1-1	CASSKPGQGVPEAFF	TGTGCCAGCAGTAAACCGGGACAGGGTGTCCCTGAAGCTTTCTTT
.	TRBV19	once	TRBJ2-3	CASSIRGASTDTQYF	TGTGCCAGTAGTATTCGAGGTGCAAGCACAGATACGCAGTATTTT
.	TRBV18	.	TRBJ1-3	CASSPPGAAISGNTIYF	TGTGCCAGCTCACCACCGGGGGCCGCGATCTCTGGAAACACCATATATTTT
.	TRBV7-2	.	TRBJ2-2	CASSPDVGELFF	TGTGCCAGCAGCCCTGACGTTGGGGAGCTGTTTTTT
TRBD2	TRBV5-1	.	TRBJ2-4	CASSTSGSGGNIQYF	TGCGCCAGCAGTACTAGCGGGAGTGGAGGAAACATTCAGTACTTC